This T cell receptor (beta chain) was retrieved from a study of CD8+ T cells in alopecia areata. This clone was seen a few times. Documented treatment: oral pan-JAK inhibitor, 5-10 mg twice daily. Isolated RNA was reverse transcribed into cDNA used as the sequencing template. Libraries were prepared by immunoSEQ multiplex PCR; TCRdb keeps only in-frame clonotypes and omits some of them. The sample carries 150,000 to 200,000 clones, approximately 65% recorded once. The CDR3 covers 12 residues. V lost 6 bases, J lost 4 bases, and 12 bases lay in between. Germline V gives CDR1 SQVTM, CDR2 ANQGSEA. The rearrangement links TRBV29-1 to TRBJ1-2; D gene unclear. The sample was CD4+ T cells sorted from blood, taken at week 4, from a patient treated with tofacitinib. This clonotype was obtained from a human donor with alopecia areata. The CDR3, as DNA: TGCAGCGTCCAAACAGCCATCTATGGCTACACCTTC. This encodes CSVQTAIYGYTF.